The TCR beta chain described here comes from a study of spatial heterogeneity in lung cancer. TCRdb re-called the 5' RACE reads through MiXCR, storing one row per CDR3 protein. This sample has tens of thousands of distinct CDR3 sequences; roughly a fifth occur once, and the top ten carry just over 20%. As to time point: blood at routine non-recurrence follow-up after resection. The sequence was collected from a male donor with early-stage non-small cell lung cancer. The specimen was PBMCs, collected at follow-up.

The CDR3 sequence: CSARDFGGTLYEQYF. The CDR3 nucleotides read TGCAGTGCTAGAGATTTCGGTGGGACCCTCTACGAGCAGTACTTC. The chain carries TRBV20-1 and TRBJ2-7; D may match TRBD1 or TRBD2 (5 bases each). V dropped 0 bases and J dropped 3 bases, with 15 bases sitting between them. This CDR3 contains 15 residues. CDR1 DFQATT and CDR2 SNEGSKA come from the germline V gene (reference sequence).